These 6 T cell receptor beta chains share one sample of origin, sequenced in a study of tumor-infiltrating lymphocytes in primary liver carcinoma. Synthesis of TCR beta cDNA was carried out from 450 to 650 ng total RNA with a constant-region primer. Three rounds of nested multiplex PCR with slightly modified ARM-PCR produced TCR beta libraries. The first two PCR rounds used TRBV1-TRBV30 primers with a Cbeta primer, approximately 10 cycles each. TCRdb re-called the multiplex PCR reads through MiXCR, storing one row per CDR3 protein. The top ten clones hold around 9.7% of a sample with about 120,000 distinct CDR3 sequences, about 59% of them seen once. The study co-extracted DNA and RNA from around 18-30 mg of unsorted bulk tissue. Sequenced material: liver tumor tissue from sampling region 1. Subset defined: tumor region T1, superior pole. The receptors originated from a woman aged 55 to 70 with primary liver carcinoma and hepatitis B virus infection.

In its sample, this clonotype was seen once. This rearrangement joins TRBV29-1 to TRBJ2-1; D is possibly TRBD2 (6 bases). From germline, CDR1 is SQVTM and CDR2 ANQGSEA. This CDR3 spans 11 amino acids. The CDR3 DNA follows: TGCGGCGCTGATCGGGGGAATGAGCAGTTCTTC. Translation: CGADRGNEQFF.

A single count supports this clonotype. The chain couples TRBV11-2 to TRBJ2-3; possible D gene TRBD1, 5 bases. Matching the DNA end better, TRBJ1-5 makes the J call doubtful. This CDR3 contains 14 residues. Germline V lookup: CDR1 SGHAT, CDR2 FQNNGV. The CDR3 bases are TGTGCCAGCAGTCTAGGGACTAGCTCAGATACGCAGCATTTT. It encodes CASSLGTSSDTQHF.

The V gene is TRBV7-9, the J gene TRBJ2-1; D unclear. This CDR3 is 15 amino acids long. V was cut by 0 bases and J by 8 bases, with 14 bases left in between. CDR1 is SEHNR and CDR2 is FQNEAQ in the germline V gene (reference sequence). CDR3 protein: CASSLAHGPGDEQFF. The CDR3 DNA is TGTGCCAGCAGCTTAGCCCATGGACCAGGCGATGAGCAGTTCTTC.

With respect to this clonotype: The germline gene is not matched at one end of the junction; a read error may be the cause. As DNA, the CDR3 is TGCGCCAGCACCACCCGGGCTAGCCGATACAGTGAGCAGTTCTTC. Translating it yields CASTTRASRYSEQFF. V usage is TRBV5-1 and J usage is TRBJ2-1; perhaps TRBD2 as D (5 bases). Per the germline V gene, CDR1 is SGHRS and CDR2 is YFSETQ. The CDR3 consists of 15 residues. Drawing the rest from reference TRBV5-1 and TRBJ2-1, the complete variable domain is KAGVTQTPRYLIKTRGQQVTLSCSPISGHRSVSWYQQTPGQGLQFLFEYFSETQRNKGNFPGRFSGRQFSNSRSEMNVSTLELGDSALYLCASTTRASRYSEQFFGPGTRLTVL.

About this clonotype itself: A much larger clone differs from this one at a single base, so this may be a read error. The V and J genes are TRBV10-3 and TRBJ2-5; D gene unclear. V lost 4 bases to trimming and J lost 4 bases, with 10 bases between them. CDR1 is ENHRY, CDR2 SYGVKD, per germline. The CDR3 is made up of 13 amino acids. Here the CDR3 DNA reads TGTGCCATCAGTGTTCGGTTACGAGAGACCCAGTACTTC. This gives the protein CAISVRLRETQYF.

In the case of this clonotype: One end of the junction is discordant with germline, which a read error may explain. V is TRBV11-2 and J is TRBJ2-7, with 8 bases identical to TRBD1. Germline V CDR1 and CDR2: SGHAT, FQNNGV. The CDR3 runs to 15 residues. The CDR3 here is CACSLVPTGAYEQYF. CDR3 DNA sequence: TGCGCCTGCAGTTTAGTCCCGACAGGGGCCTACGAGCAGTACTTC.